These 20 T cell receptor beta chains originate from one sample sequenced in a study of cytomegalovirus exposure and HLA in healthy donors. Primers: 60 Vbeta forward and 13 Jbeta reverse. This table comes from immunoSEQ multiplex PCR, and its TCRdb copy is limited to in-frame clones, with some not included. The table records roughly 160,000 clones, roughly 84% of them present only once. The sequenced sample consisted of PBMCs. The receptors stem from a young man in good health and CMV-seronegative.

V is TRBV4-2 and J is TRBJ2-1; 14 positions agree with TRBD2. In germline, CDR1 is LGHNA, CDR2 YNFKEQ. The CDR3 covers 18 residues. J was trimmed by 5 bases and V by 0 bases; bases with no gene match: 6. The CDR3 sequence is CASSQDRTSGRINNEQFF. Written as DNA, the CDR3 is TGTGCCAGCAGCCAAGACCGGACTAGCGGGAGGATAAACAATGAGCAGTTCTTC.

There are a few counts of this clone. V and J are TRBV5-1 and TRBJ1-5; tentative D call: TRBD1 (5 bases). The germline V gene encodes CDR1 SGHRS and CDR2 YFSETQ. The CDR3 length is 13 residues. Trimming took 5 bases from V and 4 from J, leaving 10 bases between them. The CDR3 loop reads CASREGTNQPQHF. The CDR3 nucleotides read TGCGCCAGCAGGGAGGGGACTAATCAGCCCCAGCATTTT.

This chain connects TRBV4-2 to TRBJ2-3, with 7 nucleotides matching TRBD2. Germline assignment: CDR1 LGHNA and CDR2 YNFKEQ. CDR3 length: 16 amino acids. With V trimmed by 0 bases and J by 0 bases, 3 bases remained unmatched. This chain's CDR3 is CASSQEWRGSTDTQYF. The DNA of the CDR3 is TGTGCCAGCAGCCAAGAGTGGCGGGGGAGCACAGATACGCAGTATTTT.

The chain uses TRBV2 and TRBJ2-7, with TRBD1 matching 7 bases. Per the germline V gene, CDR1 is SNHLY and CDR2 is FYNNEI. CDR3 length equals 14 residues. Losses at the gene ends were 7 bases for V and 1 base for J; bases not matched to a gene: 7. The CDR3 nucleotides are TGTGCCAGCACCATGGGACAGATATCCTACGAGCAGTACTTC. Its translation: CASTMGQISYEQYF.

The chain combines TRBV7-3 with TRBJ2-3, with 8 bases aligning to TRBD2. The CDR3 runs to 16 residues. The J segment lost 4 bases and the V segment lost 5 bases, leaving 11 bases of the junction unmatched. Germline V gene lookup returns CDR1 SGHTA and CDR2 FQGTGA. Here the CDR3 DNA reads TGTGCCAGCAGCCCCGTAGCCAGCGGGAGCCCAGATACGCAGTATTTT. Translated: CASSPVASGSPDTQYF.

The chain has TRBV28 and TRBJ1-5; D gene uncertain. This CDR3 spans 16 amino acids. From germline, CDR1 is MDHEN and CDR2 SYDVKM. Trimming removed 5 bases at V and 1 base at J, with 15 bases between. The CDR3, as DNA: TGTGCCAGCAGTACCGTATGGACGGGGAGCAATCAGCCCCAGCATTTT. Its protein is CASSTVWTGSNQPQHF.

The gene calls are TRBV18 and TRBJ2-7; perhaps TRBD2 as D (5 bases). V lost 1 base, J lost 2 bases, and 9 bases lay in between. CDR1 is KGHSH, CDR2 LQKENI, per germline. This CDR3 spans 14 amino acids. Here the CDR3 reads CASSPRTEAYEQYF. In DNA, the CDR3 is TGTGCCAGCTCACCACGTACGGAGGCCTACGAGCAGTACTTC.

This clone was observed a few times. The chain links TRBV5-1 to TRBJ2-7; 10 bases are a match to TRBD2. Per the germline V gene, CDR1 is SGHRS and CDR2 is YFSETQ. The CDR3 consists of 15 residues. V lost 4 bases and J lost 7; bases outside the gene matches: 11. This chain's CDR3 is CASSPRASGSREQYF. CDR3 bases: TGCGCCAGCAGCCCCCGGGCTAGCGGGAGTAGGGAGCAGTACTTC.

The rearrangement uses TRBV27 and TRBJ1-2; possibly TRBD1 for D (6 bases). CDR1 is MNHEY and CDR2 is SMNVEV in the germline V gene (reference sequence). The length of the CDR3 is 14 residues. V lost 6 bases and J lost 1, with 12 bases in between. The CDR3 protein is CASRNLDSNYGYTF. The CDR3 DNA is TGTGCCAGCAGAAATCTGGACAGTAACTATGGCTACACCTTC.

The rearrangement joins TRBV11-3 to TRBJ2-3, with D possibly being TRBD2 (6 bases). V gave up 5 bases and J gave up 3 bases, with 15 bases separating them. The CDR3 runs 15 residues. CDR1 is SGHNT, CDR2 YENEEA, per germline. The CDR3 region has the DNA TGTGCCAGCAGCCCCGGAGGAGGGCCTACAGATACGCAGTATTTT. Amino acids: CASSPGGGPTDTQYF.

The chain carries TRBV6-1 and TRBJ1-1; a possible D gene is TRBD1 (5 bases). There are 14 residues in the CDR3. V was shortened by 2 bases and J by 4 bases, with 11 bases between the two germline ends. Germline V gene lookup returns CDR1 MNHNS and CDR2 SASEGT. The CDR3 DNA is TGTGCCAGCAGTGAACAGGGTGGGGCCACTGAAGCTTTCTTT. Its translation: CASSEQGGATEAFF.

This chain connects TRBV9 to TRBJ2-7, with D possibly matching TRBD1 (6 bases). Germline V gene lookup returns CDR1 SGDLS and CDR2 YYNGEE. The CDR3 extends over 15 amino acids. The germline V and J ends were trimmed by 4 bases and 5 bases, with 19 bases remaining between them. The CDR3: CASSLFRDTPHEQYF. The CDR3 DNA reads as TGTGCCAGCAGCTTATTCCGGGACACCCCCCACGAGCAGTACTTC.

The chain links TRBV5-1 to TRBJ2-1; a weak D match, TRBD2 (5 bases). V was clipped by 4 bases and J by 9 bases, with 26 bases between them. CDR3 length: 17 amino acids. Per the germline V gene, CDR1 is SGHRS and CDR2 is YFSETQ. The CDR3 DNA reads TGCGCCAGCAGCCTTCGCCCCGCCGGGGATGGGTTAACTGAGCAGTTCTTC. This sequence encodes CASSLRPAGDGLTEQFF.

The chain recombines TRBV7-8 with TRBJ2-7, with a weak D call TRBD2 (5 bases). Trimming cost V 7 bases and J 4 bases, with 23 bases left between them. This CDR3 comprises 16 residues. Germline lookup yields CDR1 SGHVS and CDR2 FQNEAQ. In nucleotides, the CDR3 is TGTGCCAGCAAGATTTTAGAGGGAGCGACTACTTACGAGCAGTACTTC. Translation gives CASKILEGATTYEQYF.

The chain uses TRBV12-5 and TRBJ2-3; TRBD2 matches 9 bases. The length of the CDR3 is 14 residues. Losses at the gene ends were 6 bases for V and 9 bases for J; bases not matched to a gene: 10. The germline V gene encodes CDR1 LGHNT and CDR2 FRNRAP. In DNA, the CDR3 is TGTGCTAGTGGACAGCGGGAGGTCCCCGAGACGCAGTATTTT. Translation gives CASGQREVPETQYF. Based on the CDR3 plus reference TRBV12-5 and TRBJ2-3, the full variable domain is DARVTQTPRHKVTEMGQEVTMRCQPILGHNTVFWYRQTMMQGLELLAYFRNRAPLDDSGMPKDRFSAEMPDATLATLKIQPSEPRDSAVYFCASGQREVPETQYFGPGTRLTVL.

The chain couples TRBV5-4 to TRBJ2-1; D is perhaps TRBD1 (6 bases). The CDR3 loop spans 14 amino acids. Deletions cut 6 bases from V and 7 bases from J, with 17 bases between. Germline values: CDR1 SGHNT, CDR2 YYREEE (reference sequence). CDR3 amino acids: CASTTGSSGNEQFF. DNA for the CDR3: TGTGCCAGCACCACAGGGTCTTCGGGGAATGAGCAGTTCTTC.

The gene calls are TRBV6-6 and TRBJ1-6; D gene unclear. The germline V gene has CDR1 MNHNY and CDR2 SVGAGI (reference sequence). The CDR3 length is 12 residues. Trimming removed 8 bases at V and 7 bases at J, with 9 bases between. The DNA of the CDR3 is TGTGCCAGCCGGGTCTTGAATTCACCCCTCCACTTT. Amino acid sequence: CASRVLNSPLHF.

This chain uses TRBV18 with TRBJ2-2; D may be TRBD2 (6 bases). CDR1 KGHSH and CDR2 LQKENI come from the germline V gene. The CDR3 sequence is 16 residues long. Trimming took off 3 bases at V and 0 bases at J, with 11 bases between the two ends. This CDR3 reads CASSPWDSPNTGELFF. The DNA for the CDR3 is TGTGCCAGCTCACCTTGGGACTCACCGAACACCGGGGAGCTGTTTTTT.

This rearrangement joins TRBV19 to TRBJ1-5, with no clear D. The V end lost 1 base, the J end lost 2 bases, and 9 bases lay between the germline ends. This CDR3 has 15 residues. Germline V gives CDR1 LNHDA, CDR2 SQIVND (reference sequence). In nucleotides, the CDR3 is TGTGCCAGTAGTATAGTCGCGGGAGGCAATCAGCCCCAGCATTTT. This sequence encodes CASSIVAGGNQPQHF.

The chain couples TRBV7-6 to TRBJ2-6; 15 bases line up with TRBD2. Looked up from germline, CDR1 is SGHVS and CDR2 is FNYEAQ. The CDR3 covers 19 residues. The trim removed 5 bases at V and 2 bases at J, leaving 7 bases unmatched. The CDR3 is CASSQGLAGGPAGANVLTF. DNA of the CDR3: TGTGCCAGCAGCCAAGGACTAGCGGGGGGGCCTGCTGGGGCCAACGTCCTGACTTTC.